This is a list of T cell receptor beta chains from one sample in a study of blood T cell repertoires in COVID-19. Assay used: immunoSEQ multiplex PCR; TCRdb lists only in-frame clones, some missing. The table shows some 270,000 clones, with around 89% occurring only once. The specimen was PBMCs or T cells enriched from blood (not recorded which). Receptor source: a woman aged 30 to 39 with acute COVID-19. Each CDR3 is given with its conserved first and last residue. D genes are given only for firm matches. Clone size is not always given. Where it is, it says once, few, many or a class for expanded clones.

>TRBV5-1|TRBJ2-1|.|TRBD2
TGCGCCAGCAGCCGAGCGGGAGGGCCCTCGGATGAGCAGTTCTTC
CASSRAGGPSDEQFF
>TRBV4-1|TRBJ2-1|.|TRBD2
TGCGCCAGCAGCCAAGGAGCGGGAGGGCCCAATGAGCAGTTCTTC
CASSQGAGGPNEQFF
>TRBV6-6|TRBJ2-7|.|TRBD1
TGTGCCAGCAGTCGACAGGGTTCCTACGAGCAGTACTTC
CASSRQGSYEQYF
>TRBV7-9|TRBJ1-2|.|TRBD1
TGTGCCAGCAGCCTAGGGGGCGAGGAAGCTAACTATGGCTACACCTTC
CASSLGGEEANYGYTF
>TRBV9|TRBJ2-2|.|TRBD1
TGTGCCAGCAGCGAACAGGGGGCGGACACCGGGGAGCTGTTTTTT
CASSEQGADTGELFF
>TRBV18|TRBJ2-6|.|.
TGTGCCAGCTCACCGGACTCTGGGGTGACCAACGTCCTGACTTTC
CASSPDSGVTNVLTF
>TRBV9|TRBJ2-2|.|TRBD1
TGTGCCAGCAGCACGCCGGGACAGGGGGCCGACACCGGGGAGCTGTTTTTT
CASSTPGQGADTGELFF
>TRBV4-1|TRBJ2-1|few|TRBD2
TGCGCCAGCAGCCAAGAGAGGGGAGCGGGAATGTCGTCCAATGAGCAGTTCTTC
CASSQERGAGMSSNEQFF
>TRBV30|TRBJ1-4|.|.
TGTGCCTGGACCAAACCCCGCGACGCATCCCGAGGGGGAAAACTGTTTTTT
CAWTKPRDASRGGKLFF
>TRBV14|TRBJ2-1|once|.
TGTGCCAGCAGCCAAGTCGGGAGTGGATACAATGAGCAGTTCTTC
CASSQVGSGYNEQFF
>TRBV6-2/TRBV6-3|TRBJ2-3|.|.
TGTGCCAGCAGTTACCACATCGTCGGGACAGATACGCAGTATTTT
CASSYHIVGTDTQYF
>TRBV7-2|TRBJ2-1|few|.
TGTGCCAGCAGCTACAACCGGGACAATGAGCAGTTCTTC
CASSYNRDNEQFF
>TRBV30|TRBJ2-7|.|.
TGTGCCTGGAGTGGGAGGGTACTGACCTACGAGCAGTACTTC
CAWSGRVLTYEQYF
>TRBV7-2|TRBJ2-7|.|.
TGTGCCAGCAGCTTCGTTGGGGAGCACTACGAGCAGTACTTC
CASSFVGEHYEQYF
>TRBV6-1|TRBJ2-3|once|.
TGTGCCAGCAGTGAAAGTGGAGGGCTACGGGTGCAGTATTTT
CASSESGGLRVQYF